This T cell receptor (beta chain) was identified during a study of cytomegalovirus exposure and HLA in healthy donors. The PCR was carried out with 60 Vbeta primers and 13 Jbeta primers. Only in-frame clones appear in the TCRdb table, and some are missing; sequencing was by immunoSEQ multiplex PCR. This sample's table has some 120,000 clones. The germline CDR1 and CDR2 sequences are GTSNPN and SVGIG (reference sequence). This CDR3 region has 13 residues. V was cut by 0 bases and J by 8 bases, with 13 bases left in between. V and J are TRBV30 and TRBJ1-1, with no clear D. The source material was PBMCs. The receptor comes from a man aged 25 to 40 in good health and CMV-seronegative. This CDR3 reads CAWSVLPLSEAFF. The CDR3 nucleotides are TGTGCCTGGAGTGTACTCCCTTTATCGGAAGCTTTCTTT.